Listed here are 25 T cell receptor beta chains from one sample, sequenced in a study of CD8 T cells in ankylosing spondylitis. In TCRdb, the 5' RACE reads were re-called with MiXCR into one record per CDR3 protein. The sample lists about 160,000 distinct CDR3 sequences, about 42% occurring once. Sequenced input: synovial fluid, either unsorted or a sorted T cell fraction (not recorded which). Every receptor here comes from a male donor with ankylosing spondylitis.

The J gene is TRBJ1-1, the V gene TRBV12-3 or TRBV12-4; D possibly corresponds to TRBD1 (5 bases). The ends were cut back, 3 bases at V and 6 bases at J, with 17 bases in the middle. The CDR3 covers 15 residues. The CDR3 bases are TGTGCCAGCAGTTTCCCAGCAGGGACGGGCGCTGAAGCTTTCTTT. Residues: CASSFPAGTGAEAFF.

The J gene is TRBJ2-5, the V gene TRBV20-1; the match to TRBD2 covers 9 bases. Per germline, CDR1 DFQATT and CDR2 SNEGSKA (reference sequence). The CDR3 loop spans 15 amino acids. The J segment lost 4 bases and the V segment lost 2 bases, leaving 8 bases of the junction unmatched. The CDR3: CSARLAGEIGETQYF. The CDR3 nucleotides read TGCAGTGCTAGATTAGCGGGAGAAATAGGAGAGACCCAGTACTTC.

The chain employs TRBV15 and TRBJ2-1, with D unresolved. V was clipped by 0 bases and J by 4 bases, with 7 bases between them. Germline CDR1 is LNHNV and CDR2 is YYDKDF (reference sequence). This CDR3 contains 14 residues. CDR3 in DNA: TGTGCCACCAGCAGAGATCCGGTTTACAATGAGCAGTTCTTC. Protein sequence: CATSRDPVYNEQFF. The full variable domain, completed using reference TRBV15 and TRBJ2-1, is DAMVIQNPRYQVTQFGKPVTLSCSQTLNHNVMYWYQQKSSQAPKLLFHYYDKDFNNEADTPDNFQSRRPNTSFCFLDIRSPGLGDTAMYLCATSRDPVYNEQFFGPGTRLTVL.

This clonotype was seen a handful of times. This chain links TRBV13 with TRBJ1-2, with 8 bases identical to TRBD1. The germline CDR1 and CDR2 sequences are PRHDT and FYEKMQ (reference sequence). This CDR3 spans 14 amino acids. The J segment lost 8 bases and the V segment lost 4 bases, leaving 9 bases of the junction unmatched. The CDR3 nucleotides read TGTGCCAGCAGCTCCATCCAGGGGGCTAGCGGCTACACCTTC. Translation gives CASSSIQGASGYTF. Variable domain in full (rest from reference TRBV13 and TRBJ1-2): AAGVIQSPRHLIKEKRETATLKCYPIPRHDTVYWYQQGPGQDPQFLISFYEKMQSDKGSIPDRFSAQQFSDYHSELNMSSLELGDSALYFCASSSIQGASGYTFGSGTRLTVV.

The sample holds a few counts of this clonotype. This chain links TRBV11-2 with TRBJ2-1; no clear D. This CDR3 comprises 18 residues. The germline V gene has CDR1 SGHAT and CDR2 FQNNGV. Deletions cut 2 bases from V and 5 bases from J, with 22 bases between. Here the CDR3 reads CASSLKPLGQSGHNEQFF. The CDR3 bases are TGTGCCAGCAGCTTAAAACCCCTTGGGCAGTCTGGCCACAATGAGCAGTTCTTC.

J is TRBJ1-1 and V is TRBV20-1; TRBD1 is a possible D gene (6 bases). With 6 bases removed from V and 1 base from J, the gap between germline ends came to 15 bases. The CDR3 has 14 residues. Germline V gene lookup returns CDR1 DFQATT and CDR2 SNEGSKA (reference sequence). The CDR3 DNA is TGCAGTGCCTACTATGAAGGGGGGAACACTGAAGCTTTCTTT. Translating gives CSAYYEGGNTEAFF.

The V call is TRBV15, the J call TRBJ2-1; possibly TRBD1 for D (6 bases). This CDR3 is built from 14 residues. Trimming removed 3 bases at V and 7 bases at J, with 13 bases between. Germline V lookup: CDR1 LNHNV, CDR2 YYDKDF (reference sequence). Here the CDR3 DNA reads TGTGCCACCAGCAGCGACAGGTCCTCAAATGAGCAGTTCTTC. Translating it yields CATSSDRSSNEQFF.

This chain joins TRBV7-2 and TRBJ2-7; D ambiguous. The CDR3 spans 14 residues. Germline V gene lookup returns CDR1 SGHTA and CDR2 FQGNSA. The V gene lost 1 base and the J gene lost 3 bases, with 10 bases spanning the gap. In DNA, the CDR3 is TGTGCCAGCAGCTTAGGGGCATTATACTACGAGCAGTACTTC. It encodes CASSLGALYYEQYF.

The V and J genes are TRBV7-9 and TRBJ1-4; perhaps TRBD1 as D (5 bases). The germline V and J ends were trimmed by 5 bases and 7 bases, with 17 bases remaining between them. CDR1 and CDR2 from the germline V gene are SEHNR and FQNEAQ (reference sequence). This CDR3 spans 15 amino acids. CDR3 sequence reads: CASSPLTDIFEKLFF. The CDR3 bases are TGTGCCAGCAGCCCCCTAACGGACATATTTGAAAAACTGTTTTTT.

This clonotype was detected many times. The chain employs TRBV4-2 and TRBJ2-7, with 14 bases aligning to TRBD2. V was pared by 2 bases and J by 9 bases, with 9 bases of the junction left unmatched. Germline CDR1 and CDR2: LGHNA and YNFKEQ. This CDR3 spans 16 amino acids. Written as DNA, the CDR3 is TGTGCCAGCAGCCAAACAGAGGGACTAGCGGGGGCCGGGCAGTACTTC. This encodes CASSQTEGLAGAGQYF.

The rearrangement uses TRBV9 and TRBJ2-1; D is tentatively TRBD1 or TRBD2 (6 bases each). Trimming stripped 0 bases from V and 7 bases from J, with 14 bases between. The CDR3 extends over 15 amino acids. The germline gives CDR1 SGDLS, CDR2 YYNGEE. The CDR3 DNA reads TGTGCCAGCAGCGTAGATTTGCAGGGGAGGAATGAGCAGTTCTTC. It encodes CASSVDLQGRNEQFF.

This chain uses TRBV4-3 with TRBJ1-4; 7 bases line up with TRBD1. Per germline, CDR1 LGHNA and CDR2 YSLEER. This CDR3 comprises 16 residues. Losses at the gene ends were 2 bases for V and 2 bases for J; bases not matched to a gene: 5. In DNA, the CDR3 is TGCGCCAGCAGCCAAAGGGTGGGACAGACTAATGAAAAACTGTTTTTT. It codes for CASSQRVGQTNEKLFF.

The chain joins TRBV5-1 to TRBJ2-3; D unclear. This CDR3 has 15 amino acids. V lost 1 base, J lost 1 base, and 10 bases lay in between. CDR1 is SGHRS and CDR2 is YFSETQ in the germline V gene. The DNA for the CDR3 is TGCGCCAGCAGCTTGTGTTACTCCTGCACAGATACGCAGTATTTT. Protein: CASSLCYSCTDTQYF. Based on the CDR3 plus reference TRBV5-1 and TRBJ2-3, the full variable domain is KAGVTQTPRYLIKTRGQQVTLSCSPISGHRSVSWYQQTPGQGLQFLFEYFSETQRNKGNFPGRFSGRQFSNSRSEMNVSTLELGDSALYLCASSLCYSCTDTQYFGPGTRLTVL.

J is TRBJ2-3 and V is TRBV6-2 or TRBV6-3, with D hard to call. Looked up from germline, CDR1 is MNHEY and CDR2 is SVGEGT. V gave up 6 bases and J gave up 4 bases, with 14 bases separating them. This CDR3 has 14 residues. The CDR3 region is CASSTAYPSDTQYF. The CDR3 DNA sequence: TGTGCCAGCAGCACCGCTTACCCCTCAGATACGCAGTATTTT.

This clonotype turned up a few times. This chain joins TRBV12-3 or TRBV12-4 and TRBJ2-4; the D call may be TRBD1 or TRBD2 (5 bases each). Trimming pared 3 bases from V and 1 base from J, leaving 13 bases between. The CDR3 has 16 residues. CDR3 residues: CASSLFGALAKNIQYF. CDR3 DNA sequence: TGTGCCAGCAGTTTGTTCGGGGCGCTGGCCAAAAACATTCAGTACTTC.

This clonotype was seen a few times. The chain carries TRBV7-6 and TRBJ1-1, with D tentatively TRBD1 (6 bases). The CDR3 consists of 14 residues. Germline CDR1 reads SGHVS; CDR2 reads FNYEAQ. V dropped 5 bases and J dropped 0 bases, with 10 bases sitting between them. The DNA for the CDR3 is TGTGCCAGCAGCCCGGACAGAGTGAACACTGAAGCTTTCTTT. This translates into CASSPDRVNTEAFF.

This chain joins TRBV29-1 and TRBJ1-4, with 8 bases matching TRBD1. The CDR3 runs 12 residues. Germline assignment: CDR1 SQVTM and CDR2 ANQGSEA. Trimming cost V 7 bases and J 5 bases; bases outside gene matches: 3. The CDR3 reads CSAWTGNEKLFF. The CDR3 DNA follows: TGCAGCGCCTGGACAGGGAATGAAAAACTGTTTTTT.

The chain is built from TRBV11-2 and TRBJ1-1, with a tentative D call TRBD1 (5 bases). V gave up 5 bases and J gave up 4 bases, with 17 bases separating them. The CDR3 has 15 residues. Germline loops: CDR1 SGHAT, CDR2 FQNNGV. This CDR3 reads CASSPRWVGATEAFF. CDR3 in DNA: TGTGCCAGCAGCCCCCGGTGGGTTGGGGCCACTGAAGCTTTCTTT.

The chain uses TRBV29-1 and TRBJ1-2; 7 positions match TRBD1. Looked up from germline, CDR1 is SQVTM and CDR2 is ANQGSEA. With V trimmed by 4 bases and J by 7 bases, 6 bases remained unmatched. The length of the CDR3 is 12 residues. The CDR3 region has the DNA TGCAGCGTTGGGACAGGCCCCCGTGGCTACACCTTC. The encoded protein is CSVGTGPRGYTF.

The J gene is TRBJ1-2, the V gene TRBV20-1, with a tentative D call TRBD1 (5 bases). Germline values: CDR1 DFQATT, CDR2 SNEGSKA (reference sequence). This CDR3 comprises 13 residues. Trimming left V 0 bases short and J 2 bases short, with 7 bases between. The CDR3 nucleotides are TGCAGTGCTAGAGAGGAGGGGAACTATGGCTACACCTTC. Encoded protein: CSAREEGNYGYTF.

This clonotype has a count of ten or more. This chain joins TRBV20-1 and TRBJ2-3; weak D call: TRBD2 (7 bases). In germline, CDR1 is DFQATT, CDR2 SNEGSKA (reference sequence). With 3 bases removed from V and 2 bases from J, the gap between germline ends came to 18 bases. The CDR3 length is 16 residues. DNA of the CDR3: TGCAGTGCTAGGACAAGTGAGGGGGGGGACACAGATACGCAGTATTTT. Residues: CSARTSEGGDTDTQYF.

This clonotype turned up a few times. The V gene is TRBV6-5, the J gene TRBJ2-5, with D possibly called TRBD1 or TRBD2 (6 bases each). From germline, CDR1 is MNHEY and CDR2 SVGAGI. Trimming left V 3 bases short and J 0 bases short, with 11 bases between. CDR3 length equals 15 residues. The chain's CDR3 is CASSYFGGHQETQYF. CDR3 nucleotide sequence: TGTGCCAGCAGTTATTTCGGGGGCCACCAAGAGACCCAGTACTTC.

This chain connects TRBV21-1 to TRBJ1-2; the tabulated D call, TRBD1, remains unverified against the DNA. TRBV21-1 is an annotated pseudogene. The CDR3 spans 14 residues. The CDR3 DNA reads TGTGCCAGCAGCAAGGGGACAGGGGGCTATGGCTACACCTTC. Encoded protein: CASSKGTGGYGYTF.

This clonotype was found a few times. The V call is TRBV12-3 or TRBV12-4, the J call TRBJ2-7, with D perhaps being TRBD1 or TRBD2 (5 bases each). Trimming pared 1 base from V and 0 bases from J, leaving 10 bases between. The CDR3 length is 15 residues. Written as DNA, the CDR3 is TGTGCCAGCAGTTTAGGGGGGATTTACTCCTACGAGCAGTACTTC. Its protein product is CASSLGGIYSYEQYF.

The genes are TRBV29-1 and TRBJ2-1; TRBD2 matches 8 bases. Germline assignment: CDR1 SQVTM and CDR2 ANQGSEA. Germline trimming cut 0 bases from V and 7 bases from J; bases unmatched to any gene: 23. The CDR3 extends over 20 amino acids. The DNA of the CDR3 is TGCAGCGTTGAAGATCAAATCGGGGGGGTGATGGGAGGGAGAGAGAATGAGCAGTTCTTC. It yields the protein CSVEDQIGGVMGGRENEQFF.